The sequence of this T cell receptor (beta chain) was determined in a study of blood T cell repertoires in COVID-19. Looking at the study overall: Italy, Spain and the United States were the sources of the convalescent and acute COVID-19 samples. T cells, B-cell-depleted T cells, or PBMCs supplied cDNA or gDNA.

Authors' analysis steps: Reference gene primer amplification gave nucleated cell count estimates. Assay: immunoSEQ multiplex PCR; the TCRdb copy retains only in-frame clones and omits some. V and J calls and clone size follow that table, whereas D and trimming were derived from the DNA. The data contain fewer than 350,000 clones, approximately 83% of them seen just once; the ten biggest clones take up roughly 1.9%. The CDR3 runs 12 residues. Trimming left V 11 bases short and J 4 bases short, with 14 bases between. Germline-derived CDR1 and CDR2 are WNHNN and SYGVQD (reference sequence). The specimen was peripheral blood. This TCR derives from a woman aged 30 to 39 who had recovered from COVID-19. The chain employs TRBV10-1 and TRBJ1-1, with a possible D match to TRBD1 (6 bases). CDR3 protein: CAWKGQGTEAFF. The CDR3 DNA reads TGCGCCTGGAAGGGACAAGGCACTGAAGCTTTCTTT.